This note documents a single TCR beta chain sequence. This clonotype was seen a handful of times. It lacks a known antigen. No much larger clonotype is one base removed from it; base qualities were not supplied. The library was built by means of RT-PCR. The run used an Illumina HiSeq 2500. TCRdb itself trimmed the public reads at Q25 with fastp, ran MiXCR and retained productive beta chains. Rows are unified per CDR3 protein, each entry keeping the most common DNA and genes. This sample is represented by some 300,000 distinct CDR3 sequences; 22% of them were singletons. The ten largest clones take up about 9.3% of the sample. This specimen comes from a study of response to subunit inactivated influenza vaccine (dated by TCRdb to about 2018). For the wider study: Deep quantitative profiling of the T cell receptor repertoire was used in the study to follow responses to a trivalent subunit inactivated influenza vaccine.

Cut back by 2 bases and 0 bases, the V and J ends lie 11 bases apart. According to the germline V gene (reference sequence), CDR1 reads LGHDT and CDR2 reads YNNKEL. The cysteine opens and the phenylalanine closes a CDR3 of 16 amino acids. Only CDR3 DNA is held: 48 bases, read in frame from base 1. The investigation overall reported the following: According to the authors, only a limited number of new T cells may be recruited by each seasonal influenza vaccination.

The sequence links TRBV3-1 to TRBJ1-3, with the D gene not clear enough to name. This TCR was recovered from a man between 50 and 70 years old who received an inactivated influenza vaccine. Donor details come from another sample of the same person, matched by shared clones. Sample: PBMCs from blood, taken approximately 20 months after vaccination. The nucleotide sequence is TGTGCCAGCAGCCAAATACGACCGAACTCTGGAAACACCATATATTTT. This yields the protein CASSQIRPNSGNTIYF.